The 7 T cell receptor beta chains below come from one sample, sequenced in a study of shared clonotypes between healthy human individuals. TCRdb keeps only in-frame clones here, not all; method: immunoSEQ multiplex PCR. In the table there are about 560,000 clones, around 77% of which are singletons. Sequencing was performed on PBMCs. The receptors shown here come from a woman aged 40 to 50 in good health. Some clones in this sample may be carry-over from other donors' samples.

The chain couples TRBV7-6 to TRBJ2-7, with D perhaps matching TRBD2 (5 bases). CDR1 is SGHVS and CDR2 is FNYEAQ in the germline V gene. The length of the CDR3 is 15 residues. Trimming took 0 bases from V and 4 from J, leaving 13 bases between them. The CDR3 DNA reads as TGTGCCAGCAGCTTAGCGCCGAGAGGGCCTTACGAGCAGTACTTC. Translated, it gives CASSLAPRGPYEQYF.

This chain joins TRBV6-1 and TRBJ1-1; 7 positions match TRBD1. This CDR3 spans 16 amino acids. Trimming removed 1 base from V and 1 base from J; junction bases left unmatched: 6. CDR1 and CDR2 from the germline V gene are MNHNS and SASEGT. CDR3 in amino acids: CASSEGGGRGNTEAFF. The DNA for the CDR3 is TGTGCCAGCAGTGAAGGAGGGGGCAGAGGGAACACTGAAGCTTTCTTT.

CDR3: CASSYGDTLDTQYF. The DNA of the CDR3 is TGTGCCAGCAGTTACGGGGACACTCTGGATACGCAGTATTTT. The chain joins TRBV6-6 to TRBJ2-3; weak D call: TRBD1 (6 bases). The ends were cut back, 2 bases at V and 6 bases at J, with 12 bases in the middle. This CDR3 contains 14 residues. Germline assignment: CDR1 MNHNY and CDR2 SVGAGI (reference sequence).

The rearrangement uses TRBV30 and TRBJ1-6; no firm D call. CDR1 and CDR2 from the germline V gene are GTSNPN and SVGIG (reference sequence). V dropped 3 bases and J dropped 0 bases, with 12 bases sitting between them. The CDR3 runs 16 residues. The CDR3 is CAWSQFSSSYNSPLHF. The CDR3 region has the DNA TGTGCCTGGAGCCAGTTCAGTAGCTCCTATAATTCACCCCTCCACTTT.

On this clone: Other nucleotide sequences in the sample specify the same CDR3. The rearrangement links TRBV2 to TRBJ2-5; TRBD1 might be the D (6 bases). CDR1 is SNHLY, CDR2 FYNNEI, per germline. The V and J ends lost 8 bases and 11 bases respectively, with 21 bases between them. The CDR3 is 13 residues long. CDR3 residues: CASLQGRLGEQYF. CDR3 coding DNA: TGTGCCAGCTTGCAGGGGCGATTGGGAGAGCAGTACTTC.

The rearrangement uses TRBV28 and TRBJ2-3; 7 bases align to TRBD2. The CDR3 loop spans 15 amino acids. V was pared by 6 bases and J by 6 bases, with 12 bases of the junction left unmatched. Looked up from germline, CDR1 is MDHEN and CDR2 is SYDVKM. CDR3 amino acids: CASSQLYAGDDTQYF. The DNA of the CDR3 is TGTGCCAGCAGCCAGTTGTACGCGGGAGATGATACGCAGTATTTT. The variable domain in full, with the rest retrieved from reference TRBV28 and TRBJ2-3, is DVKVTQSSRYLVKRTGEKVFLECVQDMDHENMFWYRQDPGLGLRLIYFSYDVKMKEKGDIPEGYSVSREKKERFSLILESASTNQTSMYLCASSQLYAGDDTQYFGPGTRLTVL.

The chain employs TRBV5-1 and TRBJ2-2, with no clear D. In germline, CDR1 is SGHRS, CDR2 YFSETQ. V shed 1 base and J shed 0 bases, with 7 bases lying between them. The CDR3 extends over 15 amino acids. The CDR3 region is CASSLIFSNTGELFF. CDR3 nucleotide sequence: TGCGCCAGCAGCTTGATCTTTTCGAACACCGGGGAGCTGTTTTTT.